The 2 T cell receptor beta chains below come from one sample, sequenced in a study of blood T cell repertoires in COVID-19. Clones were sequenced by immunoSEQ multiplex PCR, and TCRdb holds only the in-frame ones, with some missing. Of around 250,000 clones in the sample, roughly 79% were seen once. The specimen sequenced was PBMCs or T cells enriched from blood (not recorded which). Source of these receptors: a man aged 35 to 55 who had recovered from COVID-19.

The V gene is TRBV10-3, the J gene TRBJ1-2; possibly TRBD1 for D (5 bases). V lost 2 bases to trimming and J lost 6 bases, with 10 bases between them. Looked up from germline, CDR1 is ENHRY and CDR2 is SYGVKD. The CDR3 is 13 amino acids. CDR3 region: CAISEVQGHGYTF. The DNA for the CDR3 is TGTGCCATCAGTGAGGTCCAGGGTCATGGCTACACCTTC.

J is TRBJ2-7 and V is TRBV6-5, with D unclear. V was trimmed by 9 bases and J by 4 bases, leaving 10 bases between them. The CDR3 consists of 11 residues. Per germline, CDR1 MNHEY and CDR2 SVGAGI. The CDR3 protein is CASNIGYEQYF. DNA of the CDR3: TGTGCCAGTAACATCGGGTACGAGCAGTACTTC.